This T cell receptor (beta chain) was captured by sequencing in a study of blood T cell repertoires in COVID-19. The wider study: Whether acute or convalescent, the COVID-19 samples came from the United States, Italy and Spain.

The CDR3 length is 16 residues. V shed 3 bases and J 1 base; nucleotides not matched to a gene: 5. The V gene's germline CDR1 is SGDLS and CDR2 YYNGEE. Authors' data handling: Amplification of reference gene primers was used by the study to estimate nucleated cell counts. Assay used: immunoSEQ multiplex PCR; TCRdb lists only in-frame clones, some missing. From that table come the V and J calls and clone size; the DNA was used to work out D and trimming. Among about 370,000 clones listed, around 87% were seen once. This clonotype was obtained from a woman aged 25-40 years with COVID-19, enrolled during active disease. The sequenced material came from peripheral blood. The chain uses TRBV9 and TRBJ2-2, with 8 bases fitting TRBD2. This CDR3 is CASSAKTSENTGELFF. For the CDR3, the DNA is TGTGCCAGCAGCGCGAAGACTAGCGAGAACACCGGGGAGCTGTTTTTT.